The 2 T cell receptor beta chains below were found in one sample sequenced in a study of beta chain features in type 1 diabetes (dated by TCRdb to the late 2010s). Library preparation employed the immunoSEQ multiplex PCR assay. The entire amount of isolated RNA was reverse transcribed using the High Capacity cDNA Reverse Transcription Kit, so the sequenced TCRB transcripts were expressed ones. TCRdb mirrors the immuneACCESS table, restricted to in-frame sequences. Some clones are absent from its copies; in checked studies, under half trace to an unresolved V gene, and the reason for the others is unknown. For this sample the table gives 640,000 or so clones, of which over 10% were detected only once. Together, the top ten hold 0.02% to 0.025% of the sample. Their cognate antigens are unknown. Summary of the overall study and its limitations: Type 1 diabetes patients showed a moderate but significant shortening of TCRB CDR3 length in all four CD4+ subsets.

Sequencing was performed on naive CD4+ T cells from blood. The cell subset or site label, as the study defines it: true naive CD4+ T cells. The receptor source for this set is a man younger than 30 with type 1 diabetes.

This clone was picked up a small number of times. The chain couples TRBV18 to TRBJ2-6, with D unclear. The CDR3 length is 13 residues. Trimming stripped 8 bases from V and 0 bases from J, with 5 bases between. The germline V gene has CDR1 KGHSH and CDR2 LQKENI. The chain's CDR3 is CASEDSGANVLTF. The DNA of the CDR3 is TGTGCCAGCGAGGACTCTGGGGCCAACGTCCTGACTTTC.

The CDR3 region has the DNA TGCAGTGCCCCCGGGTTGTCCCAGTACTTC. The encoded protein is CSAPGLSQYF. This sequence joins TRBV20-1 and TRBJ2-5; D ambiguous. The CDR3 runs 10 residues. Per the germline V gene, CDR1 is DFQATT and CDR2 is SNEGSKA (reference sequence). The ends were cut back, 6 bases at V and 9 bases at J, with 11 bases in the middle.